These 19 T cell receptor beta chains originate from one sample sequenced in a study of beta chain features in type 1 diabetes. The study's findings and limits: A moderate, significant TCRB CDR3 shortening appeared in type 1 diabetes across four CD4+ subsets.

For these TCRs, the target antigens are not known. Expressed TCRB transcripts were sequenced, since all the RNA that had been isolated was reverse transcribed. The data were produced by immunoSEQ multiplex PCR, yet TCRdb's version contains in-frame clones alone and is incomplete. This sample has 600,000 to 700,000 clones, with approximately 13% found just once. The sequencing input was naive CD4+ T cells from blood. The source of these receptors is a man aged 25-45 years with type 1 diabetes.

The gene calls are TRBV6-5 and TRBJ1-6; D is undetermined. CDR1 is MNHEY, CDR2 SVGAGI, per germline. The CDR3 contains 13 residues. Trimming pared 2 bases from V and 10 bases from J, leaving 9 bases between. For the CDR3, the DNA is TGTGCCAGCAGTTACGGTCCACAGTCACCCCTCCACTTT. This sequence encodes CASSYGPQSPLHF.

The table lists this clone with a few counts. The chain links TRBV28 to TRBJ1-2, with 8 nucleotides matching TRBD1. Unmatched junction bases numbered 8, after V lost 4 bases and J lost 4 bases. Germline CDR1 is MDHEN and CDR2 is SYDVKM. The CDR3 is made up of 15 amino acids. The CDR3 DNA sequence: TGTGCCAGCAGTTCCCCGACAGGGGACCGCTATGGCTACACCTTC. Its translation: CASSSPTGDRYGYTF.

Turning to this clone: Relative to the germline gene, one junction end is altered; a read error may explain this. The genes are TRBV9 and TRBJ1-1; 8 bases map to TRBD1. The length of the CDR3 is 13 residues. Per germline, CDR1 SGDLS and CDR2 YYNGEE. The CDR3 reads CASSGRGQTEASF. The DNA of the CDR3 is TGTGCCAGCAGCGGCAGGGGGCAAACTGAAGCTTCCTTT.

This clone was picked up a small number of times. The rearrangement joins TRBV9 to TRBJ2-3; D ambiguous. V shed 0 bases and J shed 6 bases, with 14 bases lying between them. Germline V gives CDR1 SGDLS, CDR2 YYNGEE. The CDR3 has 15 amino acids. The CDR3 loop reads CASSVESSLVDTQYF. The CDR3 region has the DNA TGTGCCAGCAGCGTAGAGAGTAGTTTGGTGGATACGCAGTATTTT.

The chain employs TRBV28 and TRBJ2-1; D gene unclear. The germline V gene encodes CDR1 MDHEN and CDR2 SYDVKM. V lost 8 bases, J lost 0 bases, and 5 bases lay in between. The length of the CDR3 is 12 residues. CDR3: CASGISYNEQFF. The CDR3 nucleotides read TGTGCCAGCGGGATCTCCTACAATGAGCAGTTCTTC.

The DNA of the CDR3 is TGTGCCAGCAGCTTAGAGGCGATTCAAGCGGGGGGCTACACCTTC. It translates to CASSLEAIQAGGYTF. V and J are TRBV7-2 and TRBJ1-2; D uncertain. Trimming cost V 1 base and J 8 bases, with 17 bases left between them. The CDR3 length is 15 residues. In germline, CDR1 is SGHTA, CDR2 FQGNSA.

This clone was counted between two and nine times. This chain connects TRBV5-4 to TRBJ2-3, with D maybe TRBD1 (5 bases). This CDR3 is built from 15 residues. Germline lookup yields CDR1 SGHNT and CDR2 YYREEE (reference sequence). Trimming cost V 2 bases and J 0 bases, with 10 bases left between them. The CDR3 here is CASSLDSSSTDTQYF. The CDR3 region has the DNA TGTGCCAGCAGCTTAGACAGTTCTAGCACAGATACGCAGTATTTT.

This clone was observed a few times. The chain has TRBV5-1 and TRBJ2-5, with no clear D. This CDR3 has 13 amino acids. CDR1 and CDR2 from the germline V gene are SGHRS and YFSETQ. V shed 1 base and J shed 2 bases, with 6 bases lying between them. This CDR3 reads CASSLSHQETQYF. The DNA for the CDR3 is TGCGCCAGCAGCTTGTCTCATCAAGAGACCCAGTACTTC.

This chain joins TRBV18 and TRBJ2-7; a weak D match, TRBD2 (5 bases). V lost 6 bases and J lost 3, with 18 bases in between. In germline, CDR1 is KGHSH, CDR2 LQKENI. The CDR3 extends over 15 amino acids. CDR3 nucleotide sequence: TGTGCCAGCTCCCGCCCCCAAGCGGACGACTACGAGCAGTACTTC. It yields the protein CASSRPQADDYEQYF.

This clone was seen a few times. The chain couples TRBV30 to TRBJ1-5; D perhaps matches TRBD1 (5 bases). Germline CDR1 is GTSNPN and CDR2 is SVGIG (reference sequence). V was shortened by 8 bases and J by 9 bases, with 23 bases between the two germline ends. The CDR3 covers 14 residues. The CDR3 protein is CARVRDRTRGPQHF. The DNA of the CDR3 is TGTGCCAGGGTCCGGGACCGAACGAGAGGGCCCCAGCATTTT.

This clone has just a few counts. The rearrangement links TRBV30 to TRBJ1-5, with TRBD1 as a possible D gene (5 bases). The CDR3 is made up of 17 amino acids. The germline CDR1 and CDR2 sequences are GTSNPN and SVGIG (reference sequence). V was cut by 0 bases and J by 3 bases, with 18 bases left in between. The DNA for the CDR3 is TGTGCCTGGAGTGTACTTAGGGGCTCTCTGCCCAATCAGCCCCAGCATTTT. It specifies CAWSVLRGSLPNQPQHF.

The chain uses TRBV13 and TRBJ1-3; TRBD1 is a possible D gene (5 bases). The V end lost 5 bases, the J end lost 0 bases, and 11 bases lay between the germline ends. Germline V gives CDR1 PRHDT, CDR2 FYEKMQ (reference sequence). The CDR3 spans 15 residues. CDR3 in DNA: TGTGCCAGCAGCCTCGGGGGAAGCTCTGGAAACACCATATATTTT. Protein: CASSLGGSSGNTIYF.

This clone was detected a few times. The rearrangement links TRBV7-2 to TRBJ1-4; 11 nucleotides match TRBD1. CDR1 is SGHTA, CDR2 FQGNSA, per germline. V gave up 4 bases and J gave up 8 bases; unmatched junction bases: 6. There are 15 residues in the CDR3. CDR3 DNA sequence: TGTGCCAGCAGCTCTGGACAGGGGGCACTCGAAAAACTGTTTTTT. Protein: CASSSGQGALEKLFF.

This clone was seen more than once but under ten times. The V call is TRBV30, the J call TRBJ2-7; D call uncertain. V was pared by 2 bases and J by 3 bases, with 8 bases between. This CDR3 has 12 amino acids. Germline lookup yields CDR1 GTSNPN and CDR2 SVGIG (reference sequence). CDR3: CAWSRFGYEQYF. In DNA, the CDR3 is TGTGCCTGGAGTCGGTTTGGCTACGAGCAGTACTTC.

This clone has more than one count but fewer than ten. The chain has TRBV10-3 and TRBJ2-7; 7 bases align to TRBD1. This CDR3 is built from 14 residues. Germline trimming cut 6 bases from V and 4 bases from J; bases unmatched to any gene: 9. Germline CDR1 reads ENHRY; CDR2 reads SYGVKD. CDR3 DNA sequence: TGTGCCATCAGGTCCGGGACAGATAAATACGAGCAGTACTTC. Its translation: CAIRSGTDKYEQYF.

J is TRBJ2-1 and V is TRBV19, with 10 nucleotides matching TRBD2. From germline, CDR1 is LNHDA and CDR2 SQIVND (reference sequence). The CDR3 runs 17 residues. Trimming removed 1 base from V and 5 bases from J; junction bases left unmatched: 8. The CDR3 region is CASSIGALAGVDNEQFF. CDR3 coding DNA: TGTGCCAGTAGTATAGGTGCCCTAGCGGGGGTTGACAATGAGCAGTTCTTC.

J is TRBJ1-4 and V is TRBV7-9, with D maybe TRBD1 (5 bases). There are 15 residues in the CDR3. V lost 5 bases and J lost 5, with 15 bases in between. In germline, CDR1 is SEHNR, CDR2 FQNEAQ (reference sequence). The CDR3 DNA sequence: TGTGCCAGCAGCCCGTGGACATCGGGGAATGAAAAACTGTTTTTT. As protein: CASSPWTSGNEKLFF.

This clone was found a few times. V usage is TRBV10-3 and J usage is TRBJ2-7; 9 bases map to TRBD1. The CDR3 extends over 15 amino acids. Trimming took 4 bases from V and 2 from J; bases not matched to a gene: 6. Germline loops: CDR1 ENHRY, CDR2 SYGVKD. CDR3 bases: TGTGCCATCAGTGGGCCGGGACAGGGAACCTACGAGCAGTACTTC. Its translation: CAISGPGQGTYEQYF.

The gene calls are TRBV28 and TRBJ2-5; D gene uncertain. CDR1 and CDR2 (germline): MDHEN, SYDVKM. Deletions cut 2 bases from V and 2 bases from J, with 12 bases between. The length of the CDR3 is 15 residues. The CDR3 sequence: CASSLIAAEQETQYF. CDR3 nucleotide sequence: TGTGCCAGCAGTTTAATAGCAGCCGAGCAAGAGACCCAGTACTTC.